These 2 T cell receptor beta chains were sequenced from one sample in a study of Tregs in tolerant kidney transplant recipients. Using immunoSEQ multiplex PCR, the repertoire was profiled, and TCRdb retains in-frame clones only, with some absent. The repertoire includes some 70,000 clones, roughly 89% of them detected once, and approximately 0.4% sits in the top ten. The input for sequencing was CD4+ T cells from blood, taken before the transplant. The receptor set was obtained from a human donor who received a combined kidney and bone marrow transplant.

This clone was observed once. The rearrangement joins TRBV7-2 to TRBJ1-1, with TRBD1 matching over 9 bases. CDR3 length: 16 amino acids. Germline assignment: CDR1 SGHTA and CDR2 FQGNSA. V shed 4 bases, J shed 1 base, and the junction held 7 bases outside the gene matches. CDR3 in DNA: TGTGCCAGCAGCTCCCTGGGACAGGGAAAGAACACTGAAGCTTTCTTT. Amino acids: CASSSLGQGKNTEAFF.

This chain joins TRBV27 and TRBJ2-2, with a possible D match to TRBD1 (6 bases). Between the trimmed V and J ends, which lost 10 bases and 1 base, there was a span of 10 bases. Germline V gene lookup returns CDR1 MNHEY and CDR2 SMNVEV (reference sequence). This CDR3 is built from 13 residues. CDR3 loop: CANRDMNTGELFF. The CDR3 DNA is TGTGCCAACCGGGACATGAACACCGGGGAGCTGTTTTTT.